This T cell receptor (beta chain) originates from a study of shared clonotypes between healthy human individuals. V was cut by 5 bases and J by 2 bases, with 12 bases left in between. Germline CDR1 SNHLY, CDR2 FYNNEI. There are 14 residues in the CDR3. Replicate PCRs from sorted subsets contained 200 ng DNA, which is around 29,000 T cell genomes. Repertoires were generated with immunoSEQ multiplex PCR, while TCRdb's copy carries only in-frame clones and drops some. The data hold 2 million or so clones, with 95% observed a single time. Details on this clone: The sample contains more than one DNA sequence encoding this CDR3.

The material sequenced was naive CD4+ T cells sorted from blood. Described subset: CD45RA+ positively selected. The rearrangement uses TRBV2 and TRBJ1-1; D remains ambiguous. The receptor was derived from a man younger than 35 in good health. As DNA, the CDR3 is TGTGCCAGCAGTAAAGGGCAGCTAAACACTGAAGCTTTCTTT. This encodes CASSKGQLNTEAFF.